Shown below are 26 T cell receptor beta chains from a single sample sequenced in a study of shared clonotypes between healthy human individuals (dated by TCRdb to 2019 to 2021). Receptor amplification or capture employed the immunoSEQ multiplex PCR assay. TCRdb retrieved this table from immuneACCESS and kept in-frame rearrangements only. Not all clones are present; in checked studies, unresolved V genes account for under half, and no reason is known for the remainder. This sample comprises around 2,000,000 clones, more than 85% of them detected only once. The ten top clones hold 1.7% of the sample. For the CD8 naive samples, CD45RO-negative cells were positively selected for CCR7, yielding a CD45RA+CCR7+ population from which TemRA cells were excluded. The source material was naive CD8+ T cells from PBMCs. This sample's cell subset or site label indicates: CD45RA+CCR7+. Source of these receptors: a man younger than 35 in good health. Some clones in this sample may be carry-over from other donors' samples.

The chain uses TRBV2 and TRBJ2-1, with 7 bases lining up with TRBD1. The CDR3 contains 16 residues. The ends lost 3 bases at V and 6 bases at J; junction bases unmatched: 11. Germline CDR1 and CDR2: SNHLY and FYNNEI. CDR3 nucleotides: TGTGCCAGCAGTGATTCAGGGGGACCTTTAGCCAATGAGCAGTTCTTC. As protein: CASSDSGGPLANEQFF.

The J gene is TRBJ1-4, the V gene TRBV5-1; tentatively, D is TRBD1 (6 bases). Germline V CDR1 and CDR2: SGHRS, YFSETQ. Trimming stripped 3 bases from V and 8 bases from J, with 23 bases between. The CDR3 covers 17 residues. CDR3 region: CASSSGSRGASREKLFF. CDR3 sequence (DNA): TGCGCCAGCAGCTCGGGCTCTCGGGGGGCCAGTAGGGAAAAACTGTTTTTT. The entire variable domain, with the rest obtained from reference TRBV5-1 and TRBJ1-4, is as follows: KAGVTQTPRYLIKTRGQQVTLSCSPISGHRSVSWYQQTPGQGLQFLFEYFSETQRNKGNFPGRFSGRQFSNSRSEMNVSTLELGDSALYLCASSSGSRGASREKLFFGSGTQLSVL.

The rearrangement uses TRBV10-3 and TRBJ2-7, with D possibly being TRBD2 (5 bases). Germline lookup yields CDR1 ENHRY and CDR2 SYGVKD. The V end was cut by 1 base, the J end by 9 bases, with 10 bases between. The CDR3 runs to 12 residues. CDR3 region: CAISELGRGQYF. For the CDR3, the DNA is TGTGCCATCAGTGAGTTGGGCCGGGGGCAGTACTTC.

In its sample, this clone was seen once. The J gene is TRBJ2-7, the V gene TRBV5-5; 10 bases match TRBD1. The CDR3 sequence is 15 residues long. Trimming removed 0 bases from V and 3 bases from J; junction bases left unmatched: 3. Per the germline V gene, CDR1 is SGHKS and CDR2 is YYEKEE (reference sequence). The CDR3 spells CASSLGWTGGYEQYF. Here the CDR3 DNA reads TGTGCCAGCAGCTTGGGTTGGACAGGGGGCTACGAGCAGTACTTC.

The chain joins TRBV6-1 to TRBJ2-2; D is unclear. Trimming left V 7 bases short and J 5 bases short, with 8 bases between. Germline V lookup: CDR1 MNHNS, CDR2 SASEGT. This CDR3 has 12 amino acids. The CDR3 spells CASTPRTGELFF. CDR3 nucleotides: TGTGCCAGCACTCCGCGGACCGGGGAGCTGTTTTTT.

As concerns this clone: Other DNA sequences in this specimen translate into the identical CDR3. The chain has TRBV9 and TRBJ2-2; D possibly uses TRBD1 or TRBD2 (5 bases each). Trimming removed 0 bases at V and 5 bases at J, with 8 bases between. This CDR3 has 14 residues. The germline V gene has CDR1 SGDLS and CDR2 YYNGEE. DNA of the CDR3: TGTGCCAGCAGCGTAGGGGGGAATACCGGGGAGCTGTTTTTT. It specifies CASSVGGNTGELFF. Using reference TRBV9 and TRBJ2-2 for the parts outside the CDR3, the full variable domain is DSGVTQTPKHLITATGQRVTLRCSPRSGDLSVYWYQQSLDQGLQFLIQYYNGEERAKGNILERFSAQQFPDLHSELNLSSLELGDSALYFCASSVGGNTGELFFGEGSRLTVL.

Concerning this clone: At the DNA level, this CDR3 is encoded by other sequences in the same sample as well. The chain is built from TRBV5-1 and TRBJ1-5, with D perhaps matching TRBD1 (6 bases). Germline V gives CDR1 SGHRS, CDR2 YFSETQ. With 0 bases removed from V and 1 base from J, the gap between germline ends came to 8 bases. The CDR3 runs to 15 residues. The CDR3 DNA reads TGCGCCAGCAGCTTGGGGACAGCGAGCAATCAGCCCCAGCATTTT. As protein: CASSLGTASNQPQHF. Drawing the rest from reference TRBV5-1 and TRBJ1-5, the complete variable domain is KAGVTQTPRYLIKTRGQQVTLSCSPISGHRSVSWYQQTPGQGLQFLFEYFSETQRNKGNFPGRFSGRQFSNSRSEMNVSTLELGDSALYLCASSLGTASNQPQHFGDGTRLSIL.

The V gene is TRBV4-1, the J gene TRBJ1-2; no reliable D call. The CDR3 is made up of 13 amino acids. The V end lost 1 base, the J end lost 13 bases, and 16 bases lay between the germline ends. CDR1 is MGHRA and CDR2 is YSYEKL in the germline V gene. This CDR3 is CASSQVGSEVVTF. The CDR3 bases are TGCGCCAGCAGCCAAGTAGGCAGTGAGGTTGTCACCTTC.

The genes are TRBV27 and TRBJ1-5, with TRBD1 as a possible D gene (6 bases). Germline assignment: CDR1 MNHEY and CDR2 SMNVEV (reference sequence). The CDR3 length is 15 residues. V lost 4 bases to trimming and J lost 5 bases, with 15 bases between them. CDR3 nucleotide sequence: TGTGCCAGCAGTTCCCGACAGGTGTTTGATCAGCCCCAGCATTTT. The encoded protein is CASSSRQVFDQPQHF.

CDR3 DNA sequence: TGTGCCAGCAGCTTAGGGACCAACTTCAGGGAACTTAGCAATCAGCCCCAGCATTTT. Encoded protein: CASSLGTNFRELSNQPQHF. The J gene is TRBJ1-5, the V gene TRBV7-2; D is possibly TRBD1 (5 bases). The CDR3 has 19 amino acids. Germline CDR1 reads SGHTA; CDR2 reads FQGNSA. V lost 1 base and J 0 bases, leaving 19 bases between the germline ends.

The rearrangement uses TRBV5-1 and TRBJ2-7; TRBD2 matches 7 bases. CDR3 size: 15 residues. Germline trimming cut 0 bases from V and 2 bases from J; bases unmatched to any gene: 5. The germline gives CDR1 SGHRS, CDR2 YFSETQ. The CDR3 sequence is CASSLVLAEAYEQYF. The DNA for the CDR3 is TGCGCCAGCAGCTTGGTTCTAGCGGAGGCCTACGAGCAGTACTTC.

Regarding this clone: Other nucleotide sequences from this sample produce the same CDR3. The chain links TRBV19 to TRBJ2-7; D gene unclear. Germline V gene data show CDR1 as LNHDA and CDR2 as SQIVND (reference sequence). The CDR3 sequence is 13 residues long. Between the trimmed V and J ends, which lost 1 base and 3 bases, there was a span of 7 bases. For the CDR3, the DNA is TGTGCCAGTAGTATAGGCAGAGGCTACGAGCAGTACTTC. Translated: CASSIGRGYEQYF.

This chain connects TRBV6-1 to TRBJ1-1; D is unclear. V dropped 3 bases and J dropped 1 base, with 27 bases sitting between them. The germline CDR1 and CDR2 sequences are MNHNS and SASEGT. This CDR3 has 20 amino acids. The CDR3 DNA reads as TGTGCCAGCAGTGAGGTCTCAACGAGACGACTCACCCACCCGAACACTGAAGCTTTCTTT. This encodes CASSEVSTRRLTHPNTEAFF.

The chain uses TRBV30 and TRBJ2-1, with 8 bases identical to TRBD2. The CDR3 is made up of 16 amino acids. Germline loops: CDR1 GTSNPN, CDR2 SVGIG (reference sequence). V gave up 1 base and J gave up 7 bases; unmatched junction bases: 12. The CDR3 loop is CAWSGPRSGRGNEQFF. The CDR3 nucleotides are TGTGCCTGGAGTGGCCCGAGGAGCGGGAGAGGTAATGAGCAGTTCTTC.

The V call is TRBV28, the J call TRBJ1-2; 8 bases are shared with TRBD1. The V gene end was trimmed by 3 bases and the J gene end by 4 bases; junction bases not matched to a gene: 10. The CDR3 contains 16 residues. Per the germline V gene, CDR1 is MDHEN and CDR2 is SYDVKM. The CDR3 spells CASSFSRQGSTYGYTF. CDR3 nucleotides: TGTGCCAGCAGTTTTTCCCGACAGGGGAGCACCTATGGCTACACCTTC.

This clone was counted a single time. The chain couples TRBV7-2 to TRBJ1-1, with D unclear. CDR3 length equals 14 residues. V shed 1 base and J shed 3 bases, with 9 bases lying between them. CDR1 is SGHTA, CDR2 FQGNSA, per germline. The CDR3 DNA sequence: TGTGCCAGCAGCTTAGTGGCCAGCTACACTGAAGCTTTCTTT. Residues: CASSLVASYTEAFF.

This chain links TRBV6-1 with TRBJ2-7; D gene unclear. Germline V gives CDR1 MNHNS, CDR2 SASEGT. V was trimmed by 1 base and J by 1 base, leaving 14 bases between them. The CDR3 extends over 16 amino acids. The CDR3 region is CASSEVRLGASYEQYF. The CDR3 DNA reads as TGTGCCAGCAGTGAAGTCAGGCTCGGAGCTTCCTACGAGCAGTACTTC.

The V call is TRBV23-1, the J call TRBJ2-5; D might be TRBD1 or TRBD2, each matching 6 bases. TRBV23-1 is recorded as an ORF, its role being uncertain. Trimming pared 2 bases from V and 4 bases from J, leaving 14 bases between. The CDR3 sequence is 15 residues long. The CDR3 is CASSQRGTHRETQYF. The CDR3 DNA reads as TGCGCCAGCAGTCAACGGGGGACACATAGAGAGACCCAGTACTTC.

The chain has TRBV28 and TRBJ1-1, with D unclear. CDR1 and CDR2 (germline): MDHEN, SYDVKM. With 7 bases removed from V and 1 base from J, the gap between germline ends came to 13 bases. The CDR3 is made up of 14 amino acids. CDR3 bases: TGTGCCAGCACTCTTATGGTAGGGAACACTGAAGCTTTCTTT. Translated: CASTLMVGNTEAFF.

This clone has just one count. Here the CDR3 DNA reads TGCGCCAGCAGCCAAGTGCCAGGGGGAAGTAGCACTGAAGCTTTCTTT. Its translation: CASSQVPGGSSTEAFF. The rearrangement uses TRBV4-1 and TRBJ1-1, with 7 bases that match TRBD1. Germline V gives CDR1 MGHRA, CDR2 YSYEKL. CDR3 size: 16 residues. Germline trimming cut 1 base from V and 4 bases from J; bases unmatched to any gene: 9.

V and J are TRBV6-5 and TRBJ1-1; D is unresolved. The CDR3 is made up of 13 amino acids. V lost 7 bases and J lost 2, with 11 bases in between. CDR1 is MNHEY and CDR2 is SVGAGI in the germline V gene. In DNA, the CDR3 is TGTGCCAGCACCGAGACGGGTAACACTGAAGCTTTCTTT. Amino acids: CASTETGNTEAFF.

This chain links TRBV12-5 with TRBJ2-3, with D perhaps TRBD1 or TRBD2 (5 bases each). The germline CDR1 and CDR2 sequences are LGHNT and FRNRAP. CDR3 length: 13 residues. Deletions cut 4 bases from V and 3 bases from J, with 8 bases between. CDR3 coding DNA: TGTGCTAGTGGTTCCGGGGCAACAGATACGCAGTATTTT. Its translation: CASGSGATDTQYF.

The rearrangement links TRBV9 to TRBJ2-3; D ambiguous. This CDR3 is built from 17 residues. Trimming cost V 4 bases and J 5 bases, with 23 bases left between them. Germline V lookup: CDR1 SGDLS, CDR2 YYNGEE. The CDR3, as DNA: TGTGCCAGCAGCCTAGGGCGCTTCCGAGAGGCCCAAGATACGCAGTATTTT. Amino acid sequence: CASSLGRFREAQDTQYF.

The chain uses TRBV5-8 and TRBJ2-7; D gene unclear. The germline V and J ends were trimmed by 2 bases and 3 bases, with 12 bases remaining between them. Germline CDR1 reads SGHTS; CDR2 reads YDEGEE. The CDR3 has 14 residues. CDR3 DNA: TGTGCCAGCAGCTTACTAAGGAATGGCTACGAGCAGTACTTC. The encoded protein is CASSLLRNGYEQYF. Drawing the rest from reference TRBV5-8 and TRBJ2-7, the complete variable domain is EAGVTQSPTHLIKTRGQQATLRCSPISGHTSVYWYQQALGLGLQFLLWYDEGEERNRGNFPPRFSGRQFPNYSSELNVNALELEDSALYLCASSLLRNGYEQYFGPGTRLTVT.

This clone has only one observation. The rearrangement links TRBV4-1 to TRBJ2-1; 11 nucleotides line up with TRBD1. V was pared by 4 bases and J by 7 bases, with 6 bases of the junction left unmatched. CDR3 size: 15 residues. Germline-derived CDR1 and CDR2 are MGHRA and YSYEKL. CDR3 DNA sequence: TGCGCCAGCAGCCTCCGGGACAGGGGGTTGAATGAGCAGTTCTTC. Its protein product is CASSLRDRGLNEQFF.

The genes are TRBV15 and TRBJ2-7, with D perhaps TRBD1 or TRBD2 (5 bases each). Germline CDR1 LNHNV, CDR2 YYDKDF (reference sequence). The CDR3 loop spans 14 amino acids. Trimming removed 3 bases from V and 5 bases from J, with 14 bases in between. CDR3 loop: CATSRRRRGDEQYF. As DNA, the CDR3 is TGTGCCACCAGCAGGAGAAGACGGGGCGACGAGCAGTACTTC.